This TCR beta chain was profiled in a study of metastatic and nonmetastatic thyroid tumors. The V end lost 7 bases, the J end lost 3 bases, and 22 bases lay between the germline ends. This CDR3 has 16 residues. In germline, CDR1 is LGHNT, CDR2 FRNRAP. In the source study's methods: Building a distant-metastasis classifier for papillary thyroid cancer drew on CDR3 differences across clinicopathological groups. TCRdb re-clonotyped the PCR reads via MiXCR. These V and J calls are TCRdb output, not the study's own analysis. The sample contains 6,600 or so clones, under 35% of which appear only once. Before thyroid surgery, none of the patients had received any treatment. This clone was seen more than once but under ten times.

What was sequenced was adjacent normal tissue. This chain links TRBV12-5 with TRBJ2-7; D is perhaps TRBD1 or TRBD2 (5 bases each). The TCR was taken from a male donor with papillary thyroid cancer or a benign thyroid nodule (not recorded which). Some clones in this sample may be carry-over from other donors' samples. The CDR3 sequence is CASAPGPMWGSYEQYF. Written as DNA, the CDR3 is TGTGCTAGTGCCCCGGGCCCGATGTGGGGGAGCTACGAGCAGTACTTC.